Below are 5 T cell receptor beta chains sequenced from a single sample in a study of CD8+CD57+ T cells in acquired aplastic anemia. Patients sequenced had flow cytometry evidence of CD8+CD57+ cell expansion. Using genomic DNA as the template, TCR beta VDJ and CDR3 profiling was carried out. TCRdb used MiXCR to reprocess the reads, holding one entry per CDR3 protein. Of just over 150,000 distinct CDR3 sequences in the sample, roughly 48% are singletons; the top ten hold about 30%. Sequencing used sorted CD4+, CD8+, or CD8+CD57+ T cells (not recorded which) from PBMCs. The source is a human donor with aplastic anemia.

The rearrangement links TRBV12-3 or TRBV12-4 to TRBJ2-3; the D gene is possibly TRBD1 (6 bases). The CDR3 sequence is 14 residues long. V lost 3 bases to trimming and J lost 8 bases, with 15 bases between them. The CDR3, as DNA: TGTGCCAGCAGTTTCCGGCAGGGGTCTAGTACGCAGTATTTT. Translation: CASSFRQGSSTQYF.

V is TRBV20-1 and J is TRBJ1-3; TRBD1 might be the D (5 bases). Germline assignment: CDR1 DFQATT and CDR2 SNEGSKA (reference sequence). The CDR3 totals 18 residues. Deletions cut 7 bases from V and 0 bases from J, with 25 bases between. The CDR3 region has the DNA TGCAGTGTTCTTGGCCCTCTTGCAGGGTCGGACTCTGGAAACACCATATATTTT. Translating gives CSVLGPLAGSDSGNTIYF.

V is TRBV20-1 and J is TRBJ2-3; the match to TRBD1 covers 11 bases. The CDR3 consists of 14 residues. The J segment lost 5 bases and the V segment lost 6 bases, leaving 7 bases of the junction unmatched. CDR1 and CDR2 from the germline V gene are DFQATT and SNEGSKA (reference sequence). The DNA for the CDR3 is TGCAGTGCGACGGACAGGGGGCCTGAAGATACGCAGTATTTT. This sequence encodes CSATDRGPEDTQYF.

Turning to this clonotype: One junction end disagrees with the germline gene, perhaps due to a read error. CDR3 sequence: CASSRQTSGQETQYF. The CDR3 DNA reads TGCGCCAGCAGCCGCCAAACTAGCGGACAAGAGACCCAGTACTTC. The chain couples TRBV6-2 or TRBV6-3 to TRBJ2-5; 8 positions match TRBD2. This CDR3 has 15 residues. Germline assignment: CDR1 MNHEY and CDR2 SVGEGT.

CDR3 loop: CASSSWSNNEQFF. The CDR3 bases are TGTGCCAGCAGTAGCTGGAGCAACAATGAGCAGTTCTTC. The V gene is TRBV2, the J gene TRBJ2-1; no clear D. Trimming cost V 5 bases and J 5 bases, with 10 bases left between them. This CDR3 is built from 13 residues. CDR1 SNHLY and CDR2 FYNNEI come from the germline V gene. The full variable domain, its missing parts supplied by reference TRBV2 and TRBJ2-1, is EPEVTQTPSHQVTQMGQEVILRCVPISNHLYFYWYRQILGQKVEFLVSFYNNEISEKSEIFDDQFSVERPDGSNFTLKIRSTKLEDSAMYFCASSSWSNNEQFFGPGTRLTVL.